Following are 7 T cell receptor beta chains from one sample sequenced in a study of shared clonotypes between healthy human individuals. Naive CD8 cells comprised CD45RO-negative, CCR7-positively selected cells, excluding terminally differentiated effector memory CD45RA+ cells. The method was immunoSEQ multiplex PCR; TCRdb's version includes in-frame clones alone and lacks a portion of them. The table shows roughly 600,000 clones, with 95% to 98% occurring only once. The material sequenced was naive CD8+ T cells sorted from blood. The origin of the receptors is a man younger than 40 in good health.

This chain joins TRBV7-9 and TRBJ2-3; D perhaps matches TRBD1 (5 bases). Germline CDR1 and CDR2: SEHNR and FQNEAQ (reference sequence). V dropped 5 bases and J dropped 2 bases, with 17 bases sitting between them. CDR3 length equals 16 residues. In nucleotides, the CDR3 is TGTGCCAGCAGCCCCAAGGGGTCATCTTCCACAGATACGCAGTATTTT. Residues: CASSPKGSSSTDTQYF.

The genes are TRBV27 and TRBJ2-7, with D tentatively TRBD2 (6 bases). Trimming shortened V by 4 bases and J by 3 bases, and 16 bases separated the two germline ends. This CDR3 contains 15 residues. CDR1 and CDR2 (germline): MNHEY, SMNVEV (reference sequence). The CDR3 loop is CASSSAKTGVYEQYF. The CDR3 DNA is TGTGCCAGCAGTTCAGCGAAGACGGGGGTCTACGAGCAGTACTTC.

V is TRBV4-3 and J is TRBJ2-7, with 9 bases matching TRBD1. Looked up from germline, CDR1 is LGHNA and CDR2 is YSLEER. The CDR3 covers 16 residues. The V segment lost 1 base and the J segment 6 bases; nucleotides outside the gene matches: 10. CDR3 loop: CASSQVSTGGKFEQYF. CDR3 coding DNA: TGCGCCAGCAGCCAAGTGTCCACAGGGGGCAAGTTCGAGCAGTACTTC.

V and J are TRBV5-5 and TRBJ2-3; no definite D call. V lost 4 bases to trimming and J lost 2 bases, with 14 bases between them. Germline V gene sequence: CDR1 SGHKS, CDR2 YYEKEE (reference sequence). This CDR3 is built from 15 residues. The CDR3 coding sequence is TGTGCCAGCAGCCTCTCTGCGCGCCTCACAGATACGCAGTATTTT. Its protein is CASSLSARLTDTQYF.

This chain joins TRBV11-1 and TRBJ2-7, with 9 bases matching TRBD2. Germline CDR1 and CDR2: SGHAT and FQDESV (reference sequence). Unmatched junction bases numbered 13, after V lost 5 bases and J lost 5 bases. The CDR3 runs to 16 residues. CDR3 sequence (DNA): TGTGCCAGCAGCCCCCTGTTAGCGGGAGTTTTCCACGAGCAGTACTTC. Translation gives CASSPLLAGVFHEQYF.

This chain connects TRBV9 to TRBJ2-2; D gene uncertain. Trimming cost V 3 bases and J 7 bases, with 7 bases left between them. CDR3 size: 12 residues. The germline gives CDR1 SGDLS, CDR2 YYNGEE. This CDR3 reads CASSENHGELFF. DNA for the CDR3: TGTGCCAGCAGCGAGAACCACGGGGAGCTGTTTTTT. Together with reference TRBV9 and TRBJ2-2, the CDR3 gives the full variable domain: DSGVTQTPKHLITATGQRVTLRCSPRSGDLSVYWYQQSLDQGLQFLIQYYNGEERAKGNILERFSAQQFPDLHSELNLSSLELGDSALYFCASSENHGELFFGEGSRLTVL.

The V gene is TRBV28, the J gene TRBJ2-2; 8 bases line up with TRBD1. The V gene's germline CDR1 is MDHEN and CDR2 SYDVKM. The CDR3 consists of 16 residues. After removal of 5 bases from V and 7 bases from J, the junction contained 12 bases not matched to a gene. CDR3 loop: CASSPGQVERFGELFF. Written as DNA, the CDR3 is TGTGCCAGCAGTCCGGGACAGGTAGAGCGATTCGGGGAGCTGTTTTTT.